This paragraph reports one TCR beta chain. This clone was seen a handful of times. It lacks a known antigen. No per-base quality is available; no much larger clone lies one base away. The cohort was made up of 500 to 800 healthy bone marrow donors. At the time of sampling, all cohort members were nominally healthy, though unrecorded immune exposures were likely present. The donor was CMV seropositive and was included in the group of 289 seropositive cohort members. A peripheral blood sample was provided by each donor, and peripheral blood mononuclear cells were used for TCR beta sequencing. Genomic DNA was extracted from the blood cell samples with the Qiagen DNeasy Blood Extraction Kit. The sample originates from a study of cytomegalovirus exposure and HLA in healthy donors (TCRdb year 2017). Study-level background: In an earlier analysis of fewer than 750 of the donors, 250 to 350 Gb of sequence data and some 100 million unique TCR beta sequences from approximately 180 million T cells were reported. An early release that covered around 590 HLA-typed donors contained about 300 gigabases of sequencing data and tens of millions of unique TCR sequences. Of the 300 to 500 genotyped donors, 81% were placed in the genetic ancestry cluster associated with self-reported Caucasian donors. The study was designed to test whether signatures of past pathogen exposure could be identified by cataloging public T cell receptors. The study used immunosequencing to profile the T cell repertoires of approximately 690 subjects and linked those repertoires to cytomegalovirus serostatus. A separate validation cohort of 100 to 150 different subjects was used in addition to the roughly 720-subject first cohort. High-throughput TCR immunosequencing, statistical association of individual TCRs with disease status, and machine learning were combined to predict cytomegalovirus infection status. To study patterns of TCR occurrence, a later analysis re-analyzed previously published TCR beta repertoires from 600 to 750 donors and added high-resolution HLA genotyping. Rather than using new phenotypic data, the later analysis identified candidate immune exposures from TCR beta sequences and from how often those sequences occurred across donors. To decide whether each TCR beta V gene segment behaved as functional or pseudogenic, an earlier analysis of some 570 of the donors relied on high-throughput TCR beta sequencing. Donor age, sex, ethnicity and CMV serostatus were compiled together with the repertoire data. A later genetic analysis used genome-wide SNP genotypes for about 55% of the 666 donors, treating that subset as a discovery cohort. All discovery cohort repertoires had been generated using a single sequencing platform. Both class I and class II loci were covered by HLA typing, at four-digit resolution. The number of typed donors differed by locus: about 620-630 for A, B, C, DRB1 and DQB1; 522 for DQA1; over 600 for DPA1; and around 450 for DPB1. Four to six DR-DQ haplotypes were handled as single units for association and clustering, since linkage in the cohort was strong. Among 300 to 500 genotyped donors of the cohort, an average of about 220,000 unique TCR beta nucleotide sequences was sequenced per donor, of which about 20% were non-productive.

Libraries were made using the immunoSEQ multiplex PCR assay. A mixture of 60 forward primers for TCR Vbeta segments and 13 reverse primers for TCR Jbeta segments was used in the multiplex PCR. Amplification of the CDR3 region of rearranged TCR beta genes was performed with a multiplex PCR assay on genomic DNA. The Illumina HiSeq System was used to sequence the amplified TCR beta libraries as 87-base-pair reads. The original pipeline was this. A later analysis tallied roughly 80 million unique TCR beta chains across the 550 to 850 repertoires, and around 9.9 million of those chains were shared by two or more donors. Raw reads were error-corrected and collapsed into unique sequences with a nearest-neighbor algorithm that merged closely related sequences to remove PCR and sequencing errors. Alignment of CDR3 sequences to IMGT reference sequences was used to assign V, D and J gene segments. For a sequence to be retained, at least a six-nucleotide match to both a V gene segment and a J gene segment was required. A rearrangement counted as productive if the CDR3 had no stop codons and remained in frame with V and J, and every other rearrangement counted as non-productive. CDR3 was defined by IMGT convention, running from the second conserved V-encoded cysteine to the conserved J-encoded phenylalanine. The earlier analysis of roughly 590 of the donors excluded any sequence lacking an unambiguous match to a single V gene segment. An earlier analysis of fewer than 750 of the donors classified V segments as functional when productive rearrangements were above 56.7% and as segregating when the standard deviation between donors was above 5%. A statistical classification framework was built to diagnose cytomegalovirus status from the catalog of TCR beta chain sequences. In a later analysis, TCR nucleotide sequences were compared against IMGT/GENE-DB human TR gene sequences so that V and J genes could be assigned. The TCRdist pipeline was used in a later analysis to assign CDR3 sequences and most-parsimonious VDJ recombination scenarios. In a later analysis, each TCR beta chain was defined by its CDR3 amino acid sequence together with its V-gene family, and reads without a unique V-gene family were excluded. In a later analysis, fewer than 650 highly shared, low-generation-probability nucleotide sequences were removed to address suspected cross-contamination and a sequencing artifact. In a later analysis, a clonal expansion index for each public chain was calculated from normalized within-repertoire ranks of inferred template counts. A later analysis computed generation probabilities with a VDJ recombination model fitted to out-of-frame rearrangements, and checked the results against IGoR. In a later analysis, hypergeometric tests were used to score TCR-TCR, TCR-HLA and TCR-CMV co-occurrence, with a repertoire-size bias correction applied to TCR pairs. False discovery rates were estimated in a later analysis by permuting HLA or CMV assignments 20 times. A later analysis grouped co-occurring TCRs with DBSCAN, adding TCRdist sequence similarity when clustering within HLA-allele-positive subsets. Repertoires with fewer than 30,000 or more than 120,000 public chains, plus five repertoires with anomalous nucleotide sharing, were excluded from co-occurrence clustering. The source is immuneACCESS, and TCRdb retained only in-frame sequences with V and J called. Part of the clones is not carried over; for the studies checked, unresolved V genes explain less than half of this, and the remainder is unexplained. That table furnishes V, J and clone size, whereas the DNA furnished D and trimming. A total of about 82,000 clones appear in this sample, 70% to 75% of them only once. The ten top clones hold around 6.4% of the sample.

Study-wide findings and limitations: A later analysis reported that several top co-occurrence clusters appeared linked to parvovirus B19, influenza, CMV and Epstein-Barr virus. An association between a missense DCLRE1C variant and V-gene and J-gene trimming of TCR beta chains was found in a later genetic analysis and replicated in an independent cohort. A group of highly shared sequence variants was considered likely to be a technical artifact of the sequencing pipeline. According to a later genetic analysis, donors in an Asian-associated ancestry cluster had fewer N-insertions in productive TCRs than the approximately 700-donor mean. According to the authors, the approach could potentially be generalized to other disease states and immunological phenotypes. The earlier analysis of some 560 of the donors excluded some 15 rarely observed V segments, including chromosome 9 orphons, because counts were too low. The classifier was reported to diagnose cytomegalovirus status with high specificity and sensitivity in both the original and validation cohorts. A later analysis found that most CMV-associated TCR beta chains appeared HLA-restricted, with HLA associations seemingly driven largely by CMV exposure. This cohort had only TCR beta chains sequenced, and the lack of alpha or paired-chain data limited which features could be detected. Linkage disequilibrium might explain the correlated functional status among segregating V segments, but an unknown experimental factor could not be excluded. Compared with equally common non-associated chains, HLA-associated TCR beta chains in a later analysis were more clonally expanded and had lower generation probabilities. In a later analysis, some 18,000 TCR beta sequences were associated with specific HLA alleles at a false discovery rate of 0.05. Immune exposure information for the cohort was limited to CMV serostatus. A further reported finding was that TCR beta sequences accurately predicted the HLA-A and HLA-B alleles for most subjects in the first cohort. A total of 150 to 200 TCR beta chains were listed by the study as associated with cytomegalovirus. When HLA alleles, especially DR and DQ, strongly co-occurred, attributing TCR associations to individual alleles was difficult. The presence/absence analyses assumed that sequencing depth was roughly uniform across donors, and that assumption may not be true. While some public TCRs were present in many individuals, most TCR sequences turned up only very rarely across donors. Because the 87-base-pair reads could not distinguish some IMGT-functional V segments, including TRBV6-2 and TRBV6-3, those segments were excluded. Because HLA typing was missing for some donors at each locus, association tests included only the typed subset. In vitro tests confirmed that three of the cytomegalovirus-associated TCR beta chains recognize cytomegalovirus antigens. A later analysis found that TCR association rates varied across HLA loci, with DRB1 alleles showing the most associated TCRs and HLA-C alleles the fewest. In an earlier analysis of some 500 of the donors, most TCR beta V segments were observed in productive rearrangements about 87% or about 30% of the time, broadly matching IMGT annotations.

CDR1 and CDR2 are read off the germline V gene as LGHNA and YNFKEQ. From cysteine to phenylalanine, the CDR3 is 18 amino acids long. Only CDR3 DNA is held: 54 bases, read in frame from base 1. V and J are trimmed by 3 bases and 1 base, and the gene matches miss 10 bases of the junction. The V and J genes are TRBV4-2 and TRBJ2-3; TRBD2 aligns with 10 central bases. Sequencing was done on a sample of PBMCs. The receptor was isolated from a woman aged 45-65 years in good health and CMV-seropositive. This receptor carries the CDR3 CASSQGPSGRACTDTQYF. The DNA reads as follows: TGTGCCAGCAGCCAGGGTCCTAGCGGGAGAGCCTGCACAGATACGCAGTATTTT.